Listed below are T cell receptor beta chains from one sample, sequenced in a study of identical twins. TCRdb itself ran the 5' RACE reads through MiXCR, one entry per CDR3 protein. In the table there are around 510,000 distinct CDR3 sequences, approximately 15% of which are singletons. These data also featured in a second study, about yellow fever vaccine responses in identical twins.

Material for sequencing was CD4+ T cells sorted from blood. The origin of the receptors is a woman aged 18-29 years in good health. Each CDR3 is given with its conserved first and last residue. A D gene is named only where the DNA matches it firmly. Part of the rows lack a size; the others show once, few, many or a class for expanded clones.

clone_size j_call d_call v_call cdr3_nt cdr3_aa
few TRBJ2-7 NA TRBV5-1 TGCGCCAGCAGCGGACTGGGGCCTCCCAACGAGCAGTACTTC CASSGLGPPNEQYF
NA TRBJ2-7 NA TRBV29-1 TGCAGCGTCGCTAGAGGATTGTACGAGCAGTACTTC CSVARGLYEQYF
NA TRBJ2-7 NA TRBV7-2 TGTGCCAGCAGCCTCCAGGGCCCCAGCTCCTACGAGCAGTACTTC CASSLQGPSSYEQYF
few TRBJ2-5 TRBD2 TRBV28 TGTGCCAGCAGGGGGAGCGGGAGAAACCAAGAGACCCAGTACTTC CASRGSGRNQETQYF
many TRBJ2-7 NA TRBV11-2 TGTGCCAGCAGCTTAGTCCTCTCCAGCAGCTTAGATAATTACGAGCAGTACTTC CASSLVLSSSLDNYEQYF
many TRBJ2-3 TRBD1 TRBV10-1 TGCGCCAGCAGTGAGTCGGGACAGTTGGCGCAGTATTTT CASSESGQLAQYF
NA TRBJ2-7 TRBD2 TRBV7-9 TGTGCCAGCAGCCTGGGACTACTTTTAGACGAGCAGTACTTC CASSLGLLLDEQYF
few TRBJ2-3 NA TRBV6-2/TRBV6-3 TGTGCCAGCAGATGGTACCGCAACACAGATACGCAGTATTTT CASRWYRNTDTQYF
many TRBJ2-7 TRBD2 TRBV5-1 TGCGCCAGCAGCATAGCGGGAGCTATCTACGAGCAGTACTTC CASSIAGAIYEQYF
NA TRBJ2-7 NA TRBV4-3 TGCGCCAGCAGCCGAGGGACCCTGACTACGTCGGGCGAGCAGTACTTC CASSRGTLTTSGEQYF
NA TRBJ2-5 TRBD1 TRBV3-1 TGTGCCAGCAGCCAGGACAGGAGAAGTGAAGAGACCCAGTACTTC CASSQDRRSEETQYF
many TRBJ2-3 TRBD2 TRBV24-1 TGTGCCACCAGTGATGCCGGACTAGGTTTATACACAGATACGCAGTATTTT CATSDAGLGLYTDTQYF
many TRBJ2-7 TRBD1 TRBV28 TGTGCCAGCAGATCGGGGACAGGGGGCTCCTACGAGCAGTACTTC CASRSGTGGSYEQYF
NA TRBJ2-6 NA TRBV5-5 TGTGCCAGCAGCTTGGGAAGGCCTGGGGCCAACGTCCTGACTTTC CASSLGRPGANVLTF
many TRBJ2-1 NA TRBV20-1 TGCAGTGCTAGAGATGGGAGGTCGGGGAATGAGCAGTTCTTC CSARDGRSGNEQFF
few TRBJ2-7 TRBD2 TRBV5-1 TGCGCCAGCTCGACAGCGGGAGGGTTGGTGTACGAGCAGTACTTC CASSTAGGLVYEQYF
few TRBJ2-3 TRBD1 TRBV5-6 TGTGCCAGCAGCCCAGACAGGGGAGCATCTACGCAGTATTTT CASSPDRGASTQYF
NA TRBJ2-1 NA TRBV7-3 TGTGCCAGCAGCTCGACCCTGGGTGGGCGCCCCTCCTACAATGAGCAGTTCTTC CASSSTLGGRPSYNEQFF
few TRBJ1-2 NA TRBV4-1 TGCGCCAGCAGCCAAGAATCGACAACCATCTATGGCTACACCTTC CASSQESTTIYGYTF
few TRBJ1-2 TRBD1 TRBV20-1 TGCAGTGCTCAAGACAGGGGCTATGGCTACACCTTC CSAQDRGYGYTF
few TRBJ2-2 NA TRBV4-1 TGCGCCAGCAGCCATTTTTCGGACTACACCGGGGAGCTGTTTTTT CASSHFSDYTGELFF
few TRBJ1-4 TRBD1 TRBV7-9 TGTGCCAGCAGCCCGGGACAGGCAGCAACTAATGAAAAACTGTTTTTT CASSPGQAATNEKLFF
many TRBJ2-7 TRBD2 TRBV4-2 TGTGCCAGCAGCCAAGGGGCGGGAGGTCGCCCCTACGAGCAGTACTTC CASSQGAGGRPYEQYF